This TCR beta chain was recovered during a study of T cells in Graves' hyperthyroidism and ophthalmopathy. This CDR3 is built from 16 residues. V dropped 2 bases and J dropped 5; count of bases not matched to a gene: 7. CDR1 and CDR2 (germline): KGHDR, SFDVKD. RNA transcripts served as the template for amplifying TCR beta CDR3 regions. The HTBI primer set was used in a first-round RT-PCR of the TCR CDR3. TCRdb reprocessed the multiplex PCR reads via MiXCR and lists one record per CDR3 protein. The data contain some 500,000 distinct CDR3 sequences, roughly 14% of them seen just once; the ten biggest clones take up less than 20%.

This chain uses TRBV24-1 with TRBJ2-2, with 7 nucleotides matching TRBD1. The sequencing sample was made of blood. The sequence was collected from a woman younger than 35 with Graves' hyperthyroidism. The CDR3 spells CATSDWTGWGTGELFF. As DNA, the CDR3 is TGTGCCACCAGTGATTGGACAGGATGGGGAACCGGGGAGCTGTTTTTT.